This record looks at one T cell receptor (beta chain) sequence and its context. Its antigen is not identified. These data originate in a study of OX40 agonist ivuxolimab in advanced cancers. Study-level findings and limits: Relative to CD4+, CD8+ T cells held more expanded clones on average.

Autoimmune disease history or systemic immunosuppression barred patients. Samples of blood were obtained at baseline, on cycle 4 day 1, and on cycle 7 day 1. Only in-frame clones appear in the TCRdb table, and some are missing; sequencing was by immunoSEQ multiplex PCR. The sample shows about 76,000 clones, 70% to 90% of them seen only once. V gave up 1 base and J gave up 6 bases, with 7 bases separating them. The CDR3 has 12 residues. Germline CDR1 SGHAT, CDR2 FQNNGV. Specimen: CD4+ or CD8+ T cells sorted from blood, collected in a trial of the OX40 agonist ivuxolimab. The V gene is TRBV11-2, the J gene TRBJ2-7; a possible D gene is TRBD2 (5 bases). The receptor comes from an adult with an advanced solid tumor such as melanoma, head and neck, liver or kidney cancer. The CDR3 DNA is TGTGCCAGCAGCTTAGGGAGGATCGAGCAGTACTTC. It translates to CASSLGRIEQYF.